The entry below gives a single T cell receptor (beta chain) sequence along with its context. The V and J ends lost 4 bases and 0 bases, in that order; junction bases with no gene match: 7. The V gene's germline CDR1 is SEHNR and CDR2 FQNEAQ (reference sequence). The CDR3 contains 16 residues. Under 3 months in duration, the ophthalmopathy in affected donors had moderate-to-severe activity, CAS ≥3 and NOSPECS ≥4. Patients were left out if they had other autoimmune diseases, uncontrolled infections, pregnancy or lactation. Clinicians made diagnoses from clinical symptoms, serum thyroxine, TRAb, thyroid ultrasound and orbital computed tomography. This sample is part of a study of Graves' ophthalmopathy and Graves' hyperthyroidism. At the level of the study: Untreated patients at initial diagnosis provided peripheral blood.

Using RNA transcripts, the TCR beta CDR3 regions were amplified. Following a first-round RT-PCR that used HTBI primers, a second-round multiplex PCR was carried out. MiXCR, run by TCRdb on the multiplex PCR reads, gives a single entry per CDR3 protein. The sample holds 500,000 to 800,000 distinct CDR3 sequences, more than 40% seen once. Specimen: peripheral blood. This chain links TRBV7-9 with TRBJ1-2, with TRBD1 matching 8 bases. This receptor was identified in an adult man with Graves' ophthalmopathy. CDR3 bases: TGTGCCAGCAGCTCGCAACACAGGGGGTCTAACTATGGCTACACCTTC. It codes for CASSSQHRGSNYGYTF. The entire variable domain, with the rest obtained from reference TRBV7-9 and TRBJ1-2, is as follows: DTGVSQNPRHKITKRGQNVTFRCDPISEHNRLYWYRQTLGQGPEFLTYFQNEAQLEKSRLLSDRFSAERPKGSFSTLEIQRTEQGDSAMYLCASSSQHRGSNYGYTFGSGTRLTVV.